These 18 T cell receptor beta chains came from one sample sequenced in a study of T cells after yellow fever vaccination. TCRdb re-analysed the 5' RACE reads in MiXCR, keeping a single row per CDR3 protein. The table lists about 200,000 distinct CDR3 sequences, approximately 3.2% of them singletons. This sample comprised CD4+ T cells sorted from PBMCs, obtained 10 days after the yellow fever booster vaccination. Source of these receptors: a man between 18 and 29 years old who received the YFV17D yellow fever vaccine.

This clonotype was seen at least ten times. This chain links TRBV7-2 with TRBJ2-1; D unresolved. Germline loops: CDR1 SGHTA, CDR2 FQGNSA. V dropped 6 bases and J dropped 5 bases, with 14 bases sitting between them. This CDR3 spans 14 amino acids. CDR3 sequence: CASSRQRGDNEQFF. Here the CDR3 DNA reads TGTGCCAGCAGTCGACAAAGAGGAGACAATGAGCAGTTCTTC.

The CDR3 spells CASSPTIRDRGPGNSPLHF. Written as DNA, the CDR3 is TGTGCCAGCAGTCCCACCATCCGGGACAGGGGGCCCGGTAATTCACCCCTCCACTTT. The chain uses TRBV7-6 and TRBJ1-6; 12 bases are shared with TRBD1. Germline V gene sequence: CDR1 SGHVS, CDR2 FNYEAQ. Germline trimming cut 6 bases from V and 6 bases from J; bases unmatched to any gene: 15. The CDR3 sequence is 19 residues long.

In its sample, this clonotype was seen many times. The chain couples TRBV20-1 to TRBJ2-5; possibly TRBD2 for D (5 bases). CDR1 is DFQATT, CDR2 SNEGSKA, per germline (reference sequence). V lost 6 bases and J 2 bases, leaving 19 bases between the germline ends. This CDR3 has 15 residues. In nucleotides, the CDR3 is TGCAGTGCGAGCCCCCGGAGGTACCCTCAAGAGACCCAGTACTTC. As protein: CSASPRRYPQETQYF.

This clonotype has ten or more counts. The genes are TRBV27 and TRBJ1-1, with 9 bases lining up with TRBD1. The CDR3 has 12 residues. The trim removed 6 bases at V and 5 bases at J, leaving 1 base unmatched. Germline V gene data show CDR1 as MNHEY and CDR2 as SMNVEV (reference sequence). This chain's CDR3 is CASRTGGTEAFF. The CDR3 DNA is TGTGCCAGCAGGACAGGGGGGACTGAAGCTTTCTTT.

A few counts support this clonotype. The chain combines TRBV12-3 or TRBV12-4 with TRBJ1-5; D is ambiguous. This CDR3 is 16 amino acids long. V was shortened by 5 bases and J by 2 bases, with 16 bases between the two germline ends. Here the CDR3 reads CASSPIGPGGNQPQHF. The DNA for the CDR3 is TGTGCCAGCAGTCCCATCGGCCCCGGGGGCAATCAGCCCCAGCATTTT.

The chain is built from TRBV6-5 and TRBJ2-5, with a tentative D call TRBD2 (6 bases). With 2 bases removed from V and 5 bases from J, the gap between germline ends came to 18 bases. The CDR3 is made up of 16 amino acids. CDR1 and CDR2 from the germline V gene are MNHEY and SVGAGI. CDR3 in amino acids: CASSYNPGTSGETQYF. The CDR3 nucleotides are TGTGCCAGCAGTTACAACCCTGGGACTTCGGGGGAGACCCAGTACTTC.

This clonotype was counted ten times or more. CDR3 DNA: TGCGCCAGCAATGAGGGCTTGAACACTGAAGCTTTCTTT. Its protein is CASNEGLNTEAFF. The genes are TRBV5-1 and TRBJ1-1; D unclear. Germline CDR1 is SGHRS and CDR2 is YFSETQ. The CDR3 covers 13 residues. Trimming took 6 bases from V and 0 from J, leaving 9 bases between them.

CDR3 sequence reads: CATSRPQGAYEQYF. Written as DNA, the CDR3 is TGTGCCACCAGCAGACCCCAGGGGGCGTACGAGCAGTACTTC. The chain employs TRBV15 and TRBJ2-7, with 8 nucleotides matching TRBD1. Germline-derived CDR1 and CDR2 are LNHNV and YYDKDF (reference sequence). The CDR3 is 14 residues long. V trimming: 2 bases; J trimming: 4 bases; junction bases outside the gene matches: 4.

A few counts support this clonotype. In DNA form, the CDR3 reads TGTGCCAGCAGCCGCCGGACTAGCGGGGAACACTACAATGAGCAGTTCTTC. It is translated as CASSRRTSGEHYNEQFF. The V gene is TRBV5-6, the J gene TRBJ2-1; TRBD2 matches at 12 bases. The germline V gene has CDR1 SGHDT and CDR2 YYEEEE. The V segment lost 4 bases and the J segment 3 bases; nucleotides outside the gene matches: 8. This CDR3 spans 17 amino acids.

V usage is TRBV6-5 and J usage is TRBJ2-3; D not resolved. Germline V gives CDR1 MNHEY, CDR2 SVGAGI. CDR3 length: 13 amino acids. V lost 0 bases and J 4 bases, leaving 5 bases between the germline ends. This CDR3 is CASSYSWADTQYF. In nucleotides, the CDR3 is TGTGCCAGCAGTTACTCGTGGGCAGATACGCAGTATTTT.

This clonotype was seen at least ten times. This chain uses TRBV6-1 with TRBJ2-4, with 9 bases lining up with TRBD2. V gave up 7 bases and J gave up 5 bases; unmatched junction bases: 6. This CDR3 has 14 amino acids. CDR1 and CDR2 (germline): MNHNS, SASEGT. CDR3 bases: TGTGCCAGCAATGAGCGGGGGGCCCAAAACATTCAGTACTTC. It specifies CASNERGAQNIQYF.

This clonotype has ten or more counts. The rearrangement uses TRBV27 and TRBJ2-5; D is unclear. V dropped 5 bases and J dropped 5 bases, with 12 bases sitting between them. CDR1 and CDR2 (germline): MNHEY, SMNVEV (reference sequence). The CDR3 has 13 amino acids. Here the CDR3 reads CASSPRTRETQYF. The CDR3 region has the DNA TGTGCCAGCAGTCCTCGGACGCGGGAGACCCAGTACTTC.

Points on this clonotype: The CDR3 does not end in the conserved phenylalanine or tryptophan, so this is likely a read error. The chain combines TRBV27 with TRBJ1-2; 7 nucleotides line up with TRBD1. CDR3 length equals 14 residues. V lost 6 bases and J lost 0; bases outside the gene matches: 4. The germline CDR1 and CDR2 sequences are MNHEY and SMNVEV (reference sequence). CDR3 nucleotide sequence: TGTGCCAGCAGCCCGGGACAGTCTAACTATGGCTACACCTTA. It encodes CASSPGQSNYGYTL.

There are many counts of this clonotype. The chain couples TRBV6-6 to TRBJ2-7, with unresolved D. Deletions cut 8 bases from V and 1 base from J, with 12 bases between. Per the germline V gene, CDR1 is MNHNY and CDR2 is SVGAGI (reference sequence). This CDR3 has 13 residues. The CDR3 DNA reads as TGTGCCAGCTCCCAACCCTTTTCCTACGAGCAGTACTTC. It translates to CASSQPFSYEQYF.

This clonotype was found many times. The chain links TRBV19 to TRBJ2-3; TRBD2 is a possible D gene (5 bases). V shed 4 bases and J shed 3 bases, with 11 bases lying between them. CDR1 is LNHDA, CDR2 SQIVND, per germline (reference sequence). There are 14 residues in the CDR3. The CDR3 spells CASSTSGFTDTQYF. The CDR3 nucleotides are TGTGCCAGTAGTACGAGCGGATTTACAGATACGCAGTATTTT.

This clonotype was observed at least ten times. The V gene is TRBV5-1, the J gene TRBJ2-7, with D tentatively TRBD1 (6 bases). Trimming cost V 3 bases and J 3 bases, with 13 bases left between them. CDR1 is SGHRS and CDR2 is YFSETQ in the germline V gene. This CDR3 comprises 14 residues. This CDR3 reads CASSSGDRFYEQYV. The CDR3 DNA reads TGCGCCAGCAGCTCAGGTGACAGGTTCTACGAGCAGTACGTC.

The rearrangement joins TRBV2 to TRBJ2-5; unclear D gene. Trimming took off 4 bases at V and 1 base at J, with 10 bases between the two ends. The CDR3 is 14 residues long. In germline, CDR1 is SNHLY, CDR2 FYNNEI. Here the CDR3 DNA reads TGTGCCAGCAGTGCGACCGTCTTCCAAGAGACCCAGTACTTC. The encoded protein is CASSATVFQETQYF.

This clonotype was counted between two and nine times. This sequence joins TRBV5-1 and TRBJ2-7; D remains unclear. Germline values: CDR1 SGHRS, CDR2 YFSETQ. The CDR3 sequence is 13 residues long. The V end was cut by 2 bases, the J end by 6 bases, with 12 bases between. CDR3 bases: TGCGCCAGCAGCTTTCGGACGGTTGGCGAGCAGTACTTC. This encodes CASSFRTVGEQYF.